This is a list of T cell receptor beta chains from one sample in a study of blood T cell repertoires in COVID-19. The data were produced by immunoSEQ multiplex PCR, yet TCRdb's version contains in-frame clones alone and is incomplete. This repertoire shows about 140,000 clones, roughly 86% found once; its top ten account for 1.8%. Material: peripheral blood. Receptors were obtained from a man in his 70s with acute or convalescent COVID-19. Each CDR3 is given with its conserved first and last residue. D genes are given only for firm matches. Size is stated for part of the rows, as once, few or many counts, or as a class when the clone is expanded.

cdr3_nt	cdr3_aa	d_call	v_call	j_call	clone_size
TGCAGCGTTGAGATGACAGGGGGCTACGAGCAGTACTTC	CSVEMTGGYEQYF	TRBD1	TRBV29-1	TRBJ2-7	.
TGTGCCAGCAGTAACCCGACGGGACAGGGGGCCCTTGCAGATACGCAGTATTTT	CASSNPTGQGALADTQYF	TRBD1	TRBV25-1	TRBJ2-3	.
TGTGCCAGCAGCTTTGGACAGGGCTCTGATGAAGCTTTCTTT	CASSFGQGSDEAFF	TRBD1	TRBV11-2	TRBJ1-1	.
TGTGCCAGCAGCCAGAAGGGGGGACTAGCGGTTTCTCTCTACGAGCAGTACTTC	CASSQKGGLAVSLYEQYF	TRBD2	TRBV3-1/TRBV3-2	TRBJ2-7	.
TGTGCCAGCAAGTTACAGGGCCCCACAGATACGCAGTATTTT	CASKLQGPTDTQYF	.	TRBV6-5	TRBJ2-3	.
TGTGCCAGCAGTTTATCGGTCGGGACAAGAGCCTACGAGCAGTACTTC	CASSLSVGTRAYEQYF	.	TRBV27	TRBJ2-7	.
TGTGCCAGCAGTGACAGGGAAGTTAAAAACATTCAGTACTTC	CASSDREVKNIQYF	.	TRBV2	TRBJ2-4	few
TGTGCCAGCAGCTTAACGAACATGAACACTGAAGCTTTCTTT	CASSLTNMNTEAFF	.	TRBV7-3	TRBJ1-1	.
TGTGCCAGCAGCTTAGCGCCCCAGGGGGACTATGGCTACACCTTC	CASSLAPQGDYGYTF	TRBD1	TRBV7-8	TRBJ1-2	.
TGTGCCAGCAGTTTACAAGCCTATGGCTACACCTTC	CASSLQAYGYTF	.	TRBV12-3/TRBV12-4	TRBJ1-2	.
TGTGCCAGCAGCGGGGAGGGGCCCACTGAAGCTTTCTTT	CASSGEGPTEAFF	.	TRBV11-2	TRBJ1-1	.
TGTGCCTGGAGTCCCGGGACTAGCGGGAACACAGATACGCAGTATTTT	CAWSPGTSGNTDTQYF	TRBD2	TRBV30	TRBJ2-3	.
TGTGCCAGTACCGAAGGCACAGGGGGCGGCTACACCTTC	CASTEGTGGGYTF	TRBD1	TRBV19	TRBJ1-2	.
TGCGCCAGCAGCTTGGTAGCGGGGGGCATAAATGAGCAGTTCTTC	CASSLVAGGINEQFF	TRBD2	TRBV5-1	TRBJ2-1	.
TGCGCCAGCAGTGAGTCTTGGACTCCATCCAACAATGAGCAGTTCTTC	CASSESWTPSNNEQFF	.	TRBV10-1	TRBJ2-1	.
TGTGCCAGTAGACCCACGGGACTAGCGGATACGCAGTATTTT	CASRPTGLADTQYF	TRBD2	TRBV19	TRBJ2-3	once
TGCGCCAGCAGCTTGTCTCAGGGGTTAGACACTGAAGCTTTCTTT	CASSLSQGLDTEAFF	.	TRBV5-1	TRBJ1-1	.
TGCGCCAGCAGTGAGTACGCGGGAGGTTCCCTCGAGCAGTACTTC	CASSEYAGGSLEQYF	TRBD2	TRBV10-1	TRBJ2-7	.
TGTGCCAGTAGTCCTACGGACAGGGCGAACACTGAAGCTTTCTTT	CASSPTDRANTEAFF	TRBD1	TRBV19	TRBJ1-1	.
TGTGCCAGCAGATCAGACAGGCTAAGCACAGATACGCAGTATTTT	CASRSDRLSTDTQYF	.	TRBV6-4	TRBJ2-3	once
TGTGCCAGCAGTTTACTCCCCGGAAGCGTCAATTCACCCCTCCACTTT	CASSLLPGSVNSPLHF	.	TRBV28	TRBJ1-6	.
TGTGCCAGCAGATTAGCGGGAGCGACCTCCTACGAGCAGTACTTC	CASRLAGATSYEQYF	TRBD2	TRBV28	TRBJ2-7	.
TGTGCCACCAGTCCCTCCCTGGGCGTAGCGGGAGCGTCATCGGCAGATACGCAGTATTTT	CATSPSLGVAGASSADTQYF	TRBD2	TRBV24-1	TRBJ2-3	.
TGTGCCAGCAGCTTGGAGGGGTATCCTAACTATGGCTACACCTTC	CASSLEGYPNYGYTF	.	TRBV5-5	TRBJ1-2	.
TGCGCCAGCAGTGATCGGCTAGCGGATTCCTACGAGCAGTACTTC	CASSDRLADSYEQYF	TRBD2	TRBV10-1	TRBJ2-7	.
TGTGCCAGCAGCTTACCAGGGAACACCGGGGAGCTGTTTTTT	CASSLPGNTGELFF	.	TRBV5-6	TRBJ2-2	.
TGTGCCAGCAGCCAAGAGCCCGAACAGGGGGGAGGCTACGAGCAGTACTTC	CASSQEPEQGGGYEQYF	TRBD1	TRBV14	TRBJ2-7	once
TGCGCCAGCAGTGAGCTGGGTGGGGGCCGCACAGATACGCAGTATTTT	CASSELGGGRTDTQYF	.	TRBV10-1	TRBJ2-3	.
TGTGCCAGCAGTTACTCGAGGTCGGCCTATGGCTACACCTTC	CASSYSRSAYGYTF	.	TRBV6-5	TRBJ1-2	few
TGTGCCAGCACAGCCGGGTCCGGCTATGGCTACACCTTC	CASTAGSGYGYTF	.	TRBV2	TRBJ1-2	.
TGTGCCAGCAGCTTTCCTAGCGGAGGGGTCAATGAGCAGTTCTTC	CASSFPSGGVNEQFF	TRBD2	TRBV11-1	TRBJ2-1	.
TGTGCCAGCAGCTTACAGGGGCGGTCACCCCTCCACTTT	CASSLQGRSPLHF	TRBD1	TRBV3-1/TRBV3-2	TRBJ1-6	.
TGCAGCGTTGGGACAGGGGACACCTACGAGCAGTACTTC	CSVGTGDTYEQYF	TRBD1	TRBV29-1	TRBJ2-7	few
TGCGCCAGCAGCTTGTCGGTGGCGGGGGGGCGAGAGCAGTACTTC	CASSLSVAGGREQYF	TRBD2	TRBV5-1	TRBJ2-7	.
TGTGCCAGCAGGCCAGGATATCTTGGAAACACCATATATTTT	CASRPGYLGNTIYF	.	TRBV27	TRBJ1-3	.
TGCAGCGCCCTCGAGGGCTCTGTTTCTGGAAACACCATATATTTT	CSALEGSVSGNTIYF	.	TRBV29-1	TRBJ1-3	few
TGTGCCAGCAGAGTGTACGTCGGGGAGGGAGAGACCCAGTACTTC	CASRVYVGEGETQYF	TRBD2	TRBV2	TRBJ2-5	.
TGCAGCGGCAAGGCGGGGCCCGGGAATGAAAAACTGTTTTTT	CSGKAGPGNEKLFF	.	TRBV29-1	TRBJ1-4	.
TGTGCCAGCAGTTACTCGGGCGGGGAATACGAGCAGTACTTC	CASSYSGGEYEQYF	.	TRBV6-5	TRBJ2-7	.
TGTGCCAGCAGTTCTATCGGGGGGGGCTATGGCTACACCTTC	CASSSIGGGYGYTF	.	TRBV27	TRBJ1-2	.
TGCGCCAGCAGCCAAGACCTTTATGGCTACACCTTC	CASSQDLYGYTF	.	TRBV4-1	TRBJ1-2	.
TGTGCCAGCAGGGGGCAGGGCACTGAAGCTTTCTTT	CASRGQGTEAFF	.	TRBV25-1	TRBJ1-1	.
TGTGCCAGCCACGGACAGAAGAACACCGGGGAGCTGTTTTTT	CASHGQKNTGELFF	.	TRBV7-9	TRBJ2-2	few
TGCGCCAGCAGCTTCAATCCGGGACACTCTGGAAACACCATATATTTT	CASSFNPGHSGNTIYF	.	TRBV5-1	TRBJ1-3	.
TGTGCCAGCAGCACCCCAGGGGCAGAGCAAGAGACCCAGTACTTC	CASSTPGAEQETQYF	.	TRBV7-9	TRBJ2-5	once
TGTGCCAGCAGCTCCGGGACTAGCGGCTTGTACAATGAGCAGTTCTTC	CASSSGTSGLYNEQFF	TRBD2	TRBV5-4	TRBJ2-1	.
TGCGCCAGCAGTGACAGGGGGAATCAGCCCCAGCATTTT	CASSDRGNQPQHF	TRBD1	TRBV10-1	TRBJ1-5	.
TGTGCCAGCAGCTTAAAAGCGGGAGGAGAGACCCAGTACTTC	CASSLKAGGETQYF	TRBD2	TRBV5-4	TRBJ2-5	.
TGTGCCAGCACTCTACCACGGGACAACCCTGAAGCTTTCTTT	CASTLPRDNPEAFF	.	TRBV2	TRBJ1-1	.